The 14 T cell receptor beta chains reported below all come from one sample, sequenced in a study of T-cell reconstitution after alpha-beta-depleted transplantation in children. This sample's TCRbeta library carried unique molecular identifier barcodes. TCRdb reprocessed the PCR reads via MiXCR and lists one record per CDR3 protein. The sample carries approximately 630,000 distinct CDR3 sequences, roughly 13% recorded once. Sequencing used PBMCs, obtained before TCRalphabeta/CD19-depleted stem cell transplant. The origin of the receptors is a girl aged 2-9 years with congenital amegakaryocytic thrombocytopenia, due to receive a stem cell transplant.

The chain uses TRBV5-1 and TRBJ2-1, with D possibly TRBD2 on 6 matching bases. The CDR3 length is 15 residues. Germline CDR1 SGHRS, CDR2 YFSETQ. The V gene lost 2 bases and the J gene lost 4 bases, with 13 bases spanning the gap. The CDR3 region has the DNA TGCGCCAGCAGCTTTTTGATAGCGGAGTACAATGAGCAGTTCTTC. Translated, it gives CASSFLIAEYNEQFF.

This clonotype came up many times. The chain uses TRBV20-1 and TRBJ2-5, with D unclear. The CDR3 consists of 15 residues. Trimming stripped 2 bases from V and 0 bases from J, with 13 bases between. The V gene's germline CDR1 is DFQATT and CDR2 SNEGSKA (reference sequence). The CDR3, as DNA: TGCAGTGCTAGACCCGGCAGAACCTACCAAGAGACCCAGTACTTC. It translates to CSARPGRTYQETQYF.

This clonotype was seen at least ten times. The rearrangement links TRBV5-1 to TRBJ2-3, with TRBD2 identical over 12 bases. The CDR3 contains 16 residues. The germline gives CDR1 SGHRS, CDR2 YFSETQ. V lost 0 bases to trimming and J lost 3 bases; unmatched junction nucleotides: 2. Here the CDR3 DNA reads TGCGCCAGCAGCTTGGGACTAGCGGGAGCAACAGATACGCAGTATTTT. Protein: CASSLGLAGATDTQYF.

Regarding this clonotype: A much larger clone sits a single nucleotide away, making a read error possible. The V gene is TRBV7-2, the J gene TRBJ2-5; D not certain. The CDR3 has 16 residues. Germline values: CDR1 SGHTA, CDR2 FQGNSA. CDR3 residues: CPSSLRTIIIQETQYF. For the CDR3, the DNA is TGTCCCAGCAGCTTAAGGACCATTATCATACAAGAGACCCAGTACTTC.

Notes on this clonotype: A clone one base away is much larger, so this may be a read error. The chain joins TRBV29-1 to TRBJ1-6; 9 bases match TRBD1. The germline CDR1 and CDR2 sequences are SQVTM and ANQGSEA. Germline trimming cut 4 bases from V and 9 bases from J; bases unmatched to any gene: 7. This CDR3 region has 14 residues. The CDR3 sequence is CSVGTGGEISPLHF. CDR3 nucleotides: TGCAGCGTTGGCACAGGGGGCGAGATTTCACCCCTCCACTTT.

This clonotype was seen at least ten times. J is TRBJ2-7 and V is TRBV7-9; 9 bases match TRBD2. The V gene end was trimmed by 5 bases and the J gene end by 4 bases; junction bases not matched to a gene: 12. The germline gives CDR1 SEHNR, CDR2 FQNEAQ (reference sequence). CDR3 length equals 16 residues. The CDR3 spells CASSGYSGSRGYEQYF. The DNA for the CDR3 is TGTGCCAGCAGCGGATATAGCGGGAGCAGGGGATACGAGCAGTACTTC. Combining the CDR3 with reference TRBV7-9 and TRBJ2-7 gives the whole variable domain DTGVSQNPRHKITKRGQNVTFRCDPISEHNRLYWYRQTLGQGPEFLTYFQNEAQLEKSRLLSDRFSAERPKGSFSTLEIQRTEQGDSAMYLCASSGYSGSRGYEQYFGPGTRLTVT.

V and J are TRBV12-3 or TRBV12-4 and TRBJ2-1, with D maybe TRBD1 (6 bases). The J call may be wrong; the DNA end is better matched by TRBJ2-7. There are 15 residues in the CDR3. CDR3 coding DNA: TGTGCCAGCAGTTACCTACAGGGAGAATACAATGAGCAGTACTTC. It is translated as CASSYLQGEYNEQYF.

This clonotype was detected ten times or more. V and J are TRBV29-1 and TRBJ2-1; D gene uncertain. Germline CDR1 reads SQVTM; CDR2 reads ANQGSEA. Trimming left V 3 bases short and J 6 bases short, with 6 bases between. The CDR3 runs 11 residues. The DNA of the CDR3 is TGCAGCGTTGAGTCAGTCAATGAGCAGTTCTTC. Its translation: CSVESVNEQFF.

In this sample, this clonotype turned up many times. The chain recombines TRBV20-1 with TRBJ2-7, with D perhaps matching TRBD1 or TRBD2 (5 bases each). The CDR3 length is 15 residues. Between the trimmed V and J ends, which lost 0 bases and 3 bases, there was a span of 15 bases. Per germline, CDR1 DFQATT and CDR2 SNEGSKA (reference sequence). In nucleotides, the CDR3 is TGCAGTGCTAGAGATCTTTTCGGGACCAACTACGAGCAGTACTTC. As protein: CSARDLFGTNYEQYF.

This clonotype was counted many times. The V and J genes are TRBV12-3 or TRBV12-4 and TRBJ1-4, with D maybe TRBD1 (5 bases). Between the trimmed V and J ends, which lost 2 bases and 4 bases, there was a span of 11 bases. CDR3 size: 15 residues. The CDR3 coding sequence is TGTGCCAGCAGTTTATTTCGACAGTATAATGAAAAACTGTTTTTT. Amino acid sequence: CASSLFRQYNEKLFF.

CDR3 in amino acids: CASSQEGWFQEQFF. CDR3 DNA: TGTGCCAGCAGCCAAGAAGGCTGGTTTCAAGAGCAGTTCTTC. The chain links TRBV3-1 to TRBJ2-1; D ambiguous. V dropped 0 bases and J dropped 10 bases, with 13 bases sitting between them. The CDR3 runs 14 residues. CDR1 LGHDT and CDR2 YNNKEL come from the germline V gene (reference sequence).

This clonotype showed up just a few times. The V call is TRBV2, the J call TRBJ1-5, with D possibly being TRBD1 (5 bases). The V end lost 6 bases, the J end lost 1 base, and 10 bases lay between the germline ends. This CDR3 comprises 14 residues. Germline V gene sequence: CDR1 SNHLY, CDR2 FYNNEI. The CDR3 region is CASRHEGSNQPQHF. The CDR3 region has the DNA TGTGCCAGCAGACACGAGGGGAGCAATCAGCCCCAGCATTTT.

Only a few counts were recorded for this clonotype. The chain employs TRBV7-2 and TRBJ2-7; tentative D call: TRBD1 (7 bases). CDR3 length: 16 amino acids. Deletions cut 1 base from V and 0 bases from J, with 13 bases between. Germline lookup yields CDR1 SGHTA and CDR2 FQGNSA. The CDR3 loop reads CASSLGGGTASYEQYF. CDR3 in DNA: TGTGCCAGCAGCTTAGGAGGCGGGACAGCCTCCTACGAGCAGTACTTC.

The CDR3 here is CASRGTGTSGYEQYF. CDR3 coding DNA: TGTGCCAGCAGGGGGACCGGGACTAGCGGCTACGAGCAGTACTTC. The chain combines TRBV12-3 or TRBV12-4 with TRBJ2-7, with TRBD2 matching 11 bases. The trim removed 6 bases at V and 3 bases at J, leaving 7 bases unmatched. This CDR3 contains 15 residues.